This T cell receptor beta chain stems from a study of T cells in Graves' hyperthyroidism and ophthalmopathy. At the level of the study: Peripheral blood collection took place at initial diagnosis, before any treatment. Study observations and caveats: Within blood appeared most thyroid clonotypes that had expanded above 0.001.

Amplified TCR beta CDR3 regions derived from RNA transcripts. Primed by the HTBI set, a first-round RT-PCR was run on the TCR CDR3. TCRdb re-derived calls from the multiplex PCR reads in MiXCR, one entry per CDR3 protein. The sample lists a few hundred thousand distinct CDR3 sequences; 20% to 30% were seen once. A remark on this clonotype: Its matching antigen is unknown.

Diagnoses rested on clinical symptoms, serum thyroxine and TRAb, thyroid ultrasound and orbital computed tomography. V lost 0 bases and J 3 bases, leaving 12 bases between the germline ends. Germline assignment: CDR1 LGHDT and CDR2 YNNKEL (reference sequence). The CDR3 sequence is 15 residues long. The material sequenced was blood. The rearrangement links TRBV3-1 to TRBJ2-7; tentative D call: TRBD2 (6 bases). The sequence derives from a man aged 50 or older with Graves' hyperthyroidism. In nucleotides, the CDR3 is TGTGCCAGCAGCCAAGATATAGCGGCCGTCTACGAGCAGTACTTC. The encoded protein is CASSQDIAAVYEQYF.